The present T cell receptor (beta chain) was sequenced within a study of T cells and copy number aberrations in small-cell lung cancer. The V gene's germline CDR1 is SGHTA and CDR2 FQGNSA. The CDR3 loop spans 18 amino acids. The trim removed 1 base at V and 6 bases at J, leaving 13 bases unmatched. This clone is a singleton in its sample. No antigen is known for it. No donor received preoperative chemotherapy or radiotherapy, or immunotherapy before or after surgery. Study-wide results and limits: A small sample size limited this study; results need validation.

Only in-frame clones appear in the TCRdb table, and some are missing; sequencing was by immunoSEQ multiplex PCR. This table has about 2,000 clones, approximately 83% appearing once. This TCR was recovered from a man aged 45-60 years with small cell lung cancer. The chain recombines TRBV7-2 with TRBJ2-3, with 10 bases aligning to TRBD2. The sequencing sample was made of normal tissue next to the tumor. CDR3 nucleotide sequence: TGTGCCAGCAGCTTAGGCGCAGCGGGGGGGGGATTTGTGGATACGCAGTATTTT. Amino acids: CASSLGAAGGGFVDTQYF.